Sequencing of this TCR beta chain was carried out in a study of persistence of HIV-infected CD4 T cells. Study context: CD4+ T cells responding to CMV or HIV-1 Gag were isolated.

This was the immunoSEQ version 4 assay in survey mode. Each sample used up to 1 ug genomic DNA diluted to approximately 9 ng/uL. The repertoire was sequenced with immunoSEQ multiplex PCR; TCRdb's copy has only in-frame clones and lacks some. The sample carries approximately 31,000 clones, 82% recorded once. As for this clone: The target antigen is unknown.

Lysates of CMV-infected fibroblasts at around 10 ug/mL stimulated these cells. Sorted nonresponding memory CD4+ T cells were CD40L-negative, CD69-negative, CD45RO-high. A roughly 17-hour stimulation of CD8-depleted PBMCs used anti-CD28/CD49d costimulation, CD40-blocking antibody and enfuvirtide. There are 17 residues in the CDR3. Per germline, CDR1 SGHVS and CDR2 FQNEAQ. V lost 4 bases, J lost 0 bases, and 15 bases lay in between. The receptor was isolated from an adult woman with HIV who was CMV-seropositive. The J gene is TRBJ1-4, the V gene TRBV7-8; D is unclear. This specimen was CD4+ T cells sorted from PBMCs after approximately 19-hour stimulation, taken from a patient who received antiretroviral therapy. This CDR3 is CASSSNSLIATNEKLFF. The CDR3 coding sequence is TGTGCCAGCAGCTCGAACAGCCTTATTGCAACTAATGAAAAACTGTTTTTT.